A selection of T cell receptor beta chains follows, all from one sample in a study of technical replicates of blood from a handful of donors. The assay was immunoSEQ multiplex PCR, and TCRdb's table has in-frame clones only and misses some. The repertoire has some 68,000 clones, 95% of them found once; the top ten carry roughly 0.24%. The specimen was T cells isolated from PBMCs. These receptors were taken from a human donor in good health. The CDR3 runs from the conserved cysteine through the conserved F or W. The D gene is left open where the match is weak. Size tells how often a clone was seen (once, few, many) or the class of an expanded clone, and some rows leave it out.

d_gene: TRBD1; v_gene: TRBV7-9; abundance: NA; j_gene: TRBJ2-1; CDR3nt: TGTGCCAGCGCCCACAGGGGGCCTCTCGATGAGCAGTTCTTC; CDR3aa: CASAHRGPLDEQFF
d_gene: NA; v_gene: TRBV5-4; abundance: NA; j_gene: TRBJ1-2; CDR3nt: TGTGCCAGCAGCCCGTCAGGTCTCGAGGGCGGCTACACCTTC; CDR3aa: CASSPSGLEGGYTF
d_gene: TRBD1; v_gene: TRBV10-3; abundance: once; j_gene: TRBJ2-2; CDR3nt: TGTGCCATTGGAACCGGGACAGGGACCACCGGGGAGCTGTTTTTT; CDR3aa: CAIGTGTGTTGELFF
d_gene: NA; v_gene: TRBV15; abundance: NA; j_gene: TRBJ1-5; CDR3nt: TGTGCCACCAGCAGAGGGGGCATTAGCAGCAATCAGCCCCAGCATTTT; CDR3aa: CATSRGGISSNQPQHF
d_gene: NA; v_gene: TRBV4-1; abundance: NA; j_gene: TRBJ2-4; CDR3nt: TGCGCCAGCAGCCAAGTCTCCCTAGCCAAAAACATTCAGTACTTC; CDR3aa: CASSQVSLAKNIQYF
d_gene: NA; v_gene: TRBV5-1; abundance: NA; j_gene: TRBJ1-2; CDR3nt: TGCGCCAGCAGCTTGGCTATGGGGGGTATGAGCGGCTACACCTTC; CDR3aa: CASSLAMGGMSGYTF
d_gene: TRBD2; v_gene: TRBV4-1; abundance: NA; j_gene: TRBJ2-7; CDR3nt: TGCGCCAGCAGCCAAGAGACTAGCGGGGACTACGAGCAGTACTTC; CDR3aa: CASSQETSGDYEQYF
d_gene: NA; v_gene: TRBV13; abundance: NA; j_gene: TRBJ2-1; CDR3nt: TGTGCCAGCAGCTTAGTAGGGGACTCCTACAATGAGCAGTTCTTC; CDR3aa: CASSLVGDSYNEQFF
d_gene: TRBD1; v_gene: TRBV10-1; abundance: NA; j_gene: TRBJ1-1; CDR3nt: TGCGCCAGCAGTGGAACTCCGGGACAGGGGGTTGGGAACACTGAAGCTTTCTTT; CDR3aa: CASSGTPGQGVGNTEAFF
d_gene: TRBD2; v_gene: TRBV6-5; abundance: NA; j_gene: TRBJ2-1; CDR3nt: TGTGCCAGCAGTTACGTTTCGACGGGGGGATACAATGAGCAGTTCTTC; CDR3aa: CASSYVSTGGYNEQFF
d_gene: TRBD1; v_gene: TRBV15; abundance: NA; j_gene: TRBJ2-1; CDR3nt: TGTGCCACCAGTTTAGGACAGGGGGCCAATGAGCAGTTCTTC; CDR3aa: CATSLGQGANEQFF
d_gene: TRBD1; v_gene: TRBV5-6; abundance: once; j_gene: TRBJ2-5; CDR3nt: TGTGCCAGCAGCTACCGGACAGGTGGTGGAGAGACCCAGTACTTC; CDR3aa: CASSYRTGGGETQYF
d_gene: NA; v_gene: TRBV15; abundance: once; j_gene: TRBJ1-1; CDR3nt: TGTGCCACCACCAGGGAGGACACTGAAGCTTTCTTT; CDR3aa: CATTREDTEAFF
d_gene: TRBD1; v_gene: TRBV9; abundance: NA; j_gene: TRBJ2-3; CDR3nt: TGTGCCAGCAGCGTAGGGACAGGGGCAGATACGCAGTATTTT; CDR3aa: CASSVGTGADTQYF
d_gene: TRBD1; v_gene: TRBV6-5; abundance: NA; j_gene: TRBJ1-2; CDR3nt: TGTGCCAGCAGTCGGACAGGGGGCTATGGCTACACCTTC; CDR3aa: CASSRTGGYGYTF
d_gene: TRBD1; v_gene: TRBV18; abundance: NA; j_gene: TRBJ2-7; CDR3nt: TGTGCCAGCTCACCGCCAGGGGGCGGGTACGAGCAGTACTTC; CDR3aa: CASSPPGGGYEQYF
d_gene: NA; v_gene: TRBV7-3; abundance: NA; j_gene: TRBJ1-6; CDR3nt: TGTGCCAGCAGCCGAGGACAGCCGGATAATTCACCCCTCCACTTT; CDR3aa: CASSRGQPDNSPLHF
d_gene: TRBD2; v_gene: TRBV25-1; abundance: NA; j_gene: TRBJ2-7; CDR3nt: TGTGCCAGCAGTGGGCTAGCGGGAGAGGACGAGCAGTACTTC; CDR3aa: CASSGLAGEDEQYF
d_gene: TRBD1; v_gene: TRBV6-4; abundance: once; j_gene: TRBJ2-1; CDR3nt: TGTGCCAGCAGTATTATGGGACAGCTGAACAATGAGCAGTTCTTC; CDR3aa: CASSIMGQLNNEQFF
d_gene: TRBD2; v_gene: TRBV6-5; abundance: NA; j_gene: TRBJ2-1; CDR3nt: TGTGCCAGCAGTTACTTAGTTACTAGCGGCAATGAGCAGTTCTTC; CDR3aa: CASSYLVTSGNEQFF
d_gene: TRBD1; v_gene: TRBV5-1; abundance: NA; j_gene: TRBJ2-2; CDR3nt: TGCGCCAGCAGCCACCGGGACAGGGACGGGGAGCTGTTTTTT; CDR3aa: CASSHRDRDGELFF
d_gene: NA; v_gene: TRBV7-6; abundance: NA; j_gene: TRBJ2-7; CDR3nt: TGTGCCAGCAGCTTAGCGTCAGGTAGATCGTACGAGCAGTACTTC; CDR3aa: CASSLASGRSYEQYF
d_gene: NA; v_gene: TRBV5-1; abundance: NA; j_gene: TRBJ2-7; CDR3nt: TGCGCCAGCAGCCCCCTAGCGTCCAGCTCCTACGAGCAGTACTTC; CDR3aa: CASSPLASSSYEQYF
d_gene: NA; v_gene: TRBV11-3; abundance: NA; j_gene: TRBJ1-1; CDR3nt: TGTGCCAGCAGCTTAGAGGACAGACCGAGCACTGAAGCTTTCTTT; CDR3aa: CASSLEDRPSTEAFF
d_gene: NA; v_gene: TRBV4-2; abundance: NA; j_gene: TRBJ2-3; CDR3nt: TGTGCCAGCAGCCAAGGTACAGGGGAGGTCGCAGATACGCAGTATTTT; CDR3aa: CASSQGTGEVADTQYF
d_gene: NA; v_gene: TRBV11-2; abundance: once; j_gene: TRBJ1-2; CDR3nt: TGTGCCAGCAGCCCACAAACGGGCTACACCTTC; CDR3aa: CASSPQTGYTF
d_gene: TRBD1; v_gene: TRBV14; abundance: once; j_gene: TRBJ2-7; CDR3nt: TGTGCCAGCAGCCACCGGGACAGGGTTCACGAGCAGTACTTC; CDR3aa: CASSHRDRVHEQYF
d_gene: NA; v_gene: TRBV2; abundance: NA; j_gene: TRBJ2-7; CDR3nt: TGTGCCAGCACGCGACAGATCTACGAGCAGTACTTC; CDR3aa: CASTRQIYEQYF
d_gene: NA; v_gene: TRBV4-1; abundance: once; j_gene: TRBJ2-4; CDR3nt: TGCGCCAGCAGTGGGCCGGTACTAGCCAAAAACATTCAGTACTTC; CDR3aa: CASSGPVLAKNIQYF
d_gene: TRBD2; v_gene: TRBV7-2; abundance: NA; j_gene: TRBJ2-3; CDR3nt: TGTGCCAGCAGCTTGCTAGGCGGGGGGAAAACAGATACGCAGTATTTT; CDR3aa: CASSLLGGGKTDTQYF
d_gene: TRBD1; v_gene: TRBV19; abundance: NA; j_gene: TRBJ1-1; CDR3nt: TGTGCCAGCTCGACAGGGCCGGCGGAAGCTTTCTTT; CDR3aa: CASSTGPAEAFF
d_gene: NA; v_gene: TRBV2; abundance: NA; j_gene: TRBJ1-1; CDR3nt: TGTGCCAGCAGTGTTGGCGGTGCAACTGAAGCTTTCTTT; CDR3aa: CASSVGGATEAFF
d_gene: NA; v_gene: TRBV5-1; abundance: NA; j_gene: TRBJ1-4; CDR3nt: TGCGCCAGCAGCTTGGGGGGGCTCACGGATGAAAAACTGTTTTTT; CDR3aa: CASSLGGLTDEKLFF
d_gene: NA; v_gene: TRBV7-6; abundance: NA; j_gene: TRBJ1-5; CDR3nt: TGTGCCAGCAGCTTAGCCCCGGGTAGCAATCAGCCCCAGCATTTT; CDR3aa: CASSLAPGSNQPQHF
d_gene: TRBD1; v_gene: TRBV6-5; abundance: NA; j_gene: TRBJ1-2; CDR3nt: TGTGCCAGCAGACCGGACAGGGACTGGAGCTATGGCTACACCTTC; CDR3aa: CASRPDRDWSYGYTF
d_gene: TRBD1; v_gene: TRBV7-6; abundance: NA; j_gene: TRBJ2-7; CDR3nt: TGTGCCAGCAGCTTAGCAGTCGGGACAGCTCCCTACGAGCAGTACTTC; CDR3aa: CASSLAVGTAPYEQYF
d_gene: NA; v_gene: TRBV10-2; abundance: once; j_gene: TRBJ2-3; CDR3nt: TGCGCCAGCAGTGAAAAGCGGAGCACAGATACGCAGTATTTT; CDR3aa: CASSEKRSTDTQYF